Listed here are 2 T cell receptor beta chains from one sample, sequenced in a study of T cell responses to AZD1222 COVID-19 vaccine. TCRdb keeps only in-frame clones here, not all; method: immunoSEQ multiplex PCR. The data show tens of thousands of clones, with 70% to 85% seen just once and 2.9% held by the top ten. Source: peripheral blood, taken on day 0 of AZD1222 vaccination. Receptors were obtained from an adult in good health.

This chain connects TRBV10-2 to TRBJ2-1; 8 bases line up with TRBD2. The germline CDR1 and CDR2 sequences are WSHSY and SAAADI. The ends lost 6 bases at V and 0 bases at J; junction bases unmatched: 10. This CDR3 region has 17 residues. The CDR3 protein is CASRSRTSRSSYNEQFF. CDR3 sequence (DNA): TGCGCCAGCAGAAGTCGGACTAGCCGAAGCTCCTACAATGAGCAGTTCTTC.

The chain combines TRBV5-1 with TRBJ2-5; the D is unclear. V was pared by 3 bases and J by 5 bases, with 17 bases between. CDR1 SGHRS and CDR2 YFSETQ come from the germline V gene. The CDR3 extends over 15 amino acids. CDR3 nucleotides: TGCGCCAGCAGCTCCCCTTCGGGCCTTGGGGAGACCCAGTACTTC. Translation gives CASSSPSGLGETQYF.